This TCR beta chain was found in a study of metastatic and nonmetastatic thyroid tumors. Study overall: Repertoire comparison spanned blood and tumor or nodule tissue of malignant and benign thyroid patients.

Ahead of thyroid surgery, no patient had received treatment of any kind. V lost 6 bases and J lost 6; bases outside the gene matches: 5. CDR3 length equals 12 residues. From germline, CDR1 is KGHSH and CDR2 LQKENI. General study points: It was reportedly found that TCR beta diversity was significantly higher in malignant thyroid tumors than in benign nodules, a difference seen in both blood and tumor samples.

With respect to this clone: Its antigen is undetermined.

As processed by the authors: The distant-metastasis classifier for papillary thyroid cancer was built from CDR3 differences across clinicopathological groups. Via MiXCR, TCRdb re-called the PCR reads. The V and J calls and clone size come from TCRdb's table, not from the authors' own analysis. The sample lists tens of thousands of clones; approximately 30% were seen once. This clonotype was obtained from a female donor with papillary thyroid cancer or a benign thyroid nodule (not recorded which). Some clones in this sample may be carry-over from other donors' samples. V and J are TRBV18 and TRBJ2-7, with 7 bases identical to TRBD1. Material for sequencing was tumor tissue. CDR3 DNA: TGTGCCAGCTCGGGACAGATCCCCGAGCAGTACTTC. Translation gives CASSGQIPEQYF. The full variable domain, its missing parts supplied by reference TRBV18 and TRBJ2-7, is NAGVMQNPRHLVRRRGQEARLRCSPMKGHSHVYWYRQLPEEGLKFMVYLQKENIIDESGMPKERFSAEFPKEGPSILRIQQVVRGDSAAYFCASSGQIPEQYFGPGTRLTVT.